Below, 5 T cell receptor beta chains from the same sample are listed, as sequenced in a study of T cell responses to AZD1222 COVID-19 vaccine. Data came from immunoSEQ multiplex PCR; TCRdb stores just in-frame clones and leaves some out. The table shows roughly 160,000 clones, with approximately 92% occurring only once. The sequenced sample was peripheral blood, obtained on day 0 of AZD1222 vaccination. These receptors originate from an adult in good health.

The gene calls are TRBV5-1 and TRBJ1-2; D is uncertain. CDR1 and CDR2 (germline): SGHRS, YFSETQ. The CDR3 has 13 amino acids. The V and J ends lost 4 bases and 8 bases respectively, with 15 bases between them. CDR3 coding DNA: TGCGCCAGCAGCCTTAATACTCGGTCCGGCTACACCTTC. Amino acids: CASSLNTRSGYTF.

The chain uses TRBV10-1 and TRBJ1-1; TRBD1 matches at 8 bases. Trimming took 5 bases from V and 2 from J; bases not matched to a gene: 4. CDR1 and CDR2 (germline): WNHNN, SYGVQD (reference sequence). The CDR3 runs to 14 residues. The CDR3 nucleotides are TGCGCCAGCAGTCCCGACAGGGGAAACACTGAAGCTTTCTTT. This gives the protein CASSPDRGNTEAFF.

The chain uses TRBV5-1 and TRBJ1-2; 7 bases map to TRBD1. Looked up from germline, CDR1 is SGHRS and CDR2 is YFSETQ. CDR3 length: 15 residues. V shed 2 bases and J 0 bases; nucleotides not matched to a gene: 4. CDR3 nucleotide sequence: TGCGCCAGCAGCTTAGGGCAGGGGGCTAACTATGGCTACACCTTC. It yields the protein CASSLGQGANYGYTF.

This chain joins TRBV18 and TRBJ1-4; D ambiguous. The CDR3 consists of 13 residues. V lost 0 bases and J 6 bases, leaving 5 bases between the germline ends. Per the germline V gene, CDR1 is KGHSH and CDR2 is LQKENI. The CDR3 bases are TGTGCCAGCTCACCACCGTTGTATGAAAAACTGTTTTTT. Its protein product is CASSPPLYEKLFF.

The gene calls are TRBV21-1 and TRBJ2-5; the table assigns TRBD2, which was not confirmed against the DNA. TRBV21-1 is flagged as a pseudogene. CDR3 size: 15 residues. The CDR3 coding sequence is TGTGCCAGCAGCTTCCGGGAGAATCATCAAGAGACCCAGTACTTC. It specifies CASSFRENHQETQYF.